The count of the clone carrying this T cell receptor (beta chain) is one. Its specificity is unknown. Alongside a J-beta primer mix, a sample-barcoded 5' primer served in a second PCR lasting roughly 6 to 11 cycles. Each cDNA molecule, via a template-switch adaptor with 12 random nucleotides, was tagged. In TCRdb, the 5' RACE reads were re-called with MiXCR into one record per CDR3 protein. Of over 600,000 distinct CDR3 sequences listed, about 61% are singletons. This sample is drawn from a study of blood T cells in healthy people across ages. General study points: Because sorting was not performed, PBMCs prevented conclusive naive versus antigen-experienced comparison. Per-million-T-cell TCR beta diversity fell roughly linearly with age.

Isolation yielded PBMCs, at least 7 million per sample, in every case. CDR1 LNHNV and CDR2 YYDKDF come from the germline V gene (reference sequence). This CDR3 has 17 residues. Germline trimming cut 5 bases from V and 0 bases from J; bases unmatched to any gene: 10. The sequenced sample was blood. The source of this sequence is a middle-aged man in good health. V gene TRBV15 combines with J gene TRBJ2-1, with 7 bases lining up with TRBD1. For the CDR3, the DNA is TGTGCCACCAGCCTTCCTCAGGACAGGAGCTCCTACAATGAGCAGTTCTTC. Its protein is CATSLPQDRSSYNEQFF.